This T cell receptor beta chain stems from a study of blood T cell repertoires in COVID-19. Assay used: immunoSEQ multiplex PCR; TCRdb lists only in-frame clones, some missing. The table includes 250,000 to 350,000 clones, roughly 91% detected once. The V gene end was trimmed by 0 bases and the J gene end by 4 bases; junction bases not matched to a gene: 7. Germline V gene data show CDR1 as LNHDA and CDR2 as SQIVND (reference sequence). This CDR3 has 16 amino acids. The source of this sequence is a man aged 30 to 45 with acute or convalescent COVID-19. The sample consisted of peripheral blood. The rearrangement links TRBV19 to TRBJ1-2, with TRBD1 matching 8 bases. CDR3 in amino acids: CASSIDLRTGTYGYTF. CDR3 sequence (DNA): TGTGCCAGTAGTATAGATCTGCGGACAGGGACCTATGGCTACACCTTC.